This TCR beta chain came from a study of beta chain features in type 1 diabetes. As regards this clone: Antigen unknown.

Sequencing targeted expressed TCRB transcripts, as all isolated RNA had been reverse transcribed. Naive, central memory and regulatory T cell samples yielded around 3.5 million reads on average. The repertoire was sequenced with immunoSEQ multiplex PCR; TCRdb's copy has only in-frame clones and lacks some. The sample contains a few hundred thousand clones, approximately 14% of which appear only once. Study outcomes and limitations: Among all four CD4+ subsets, Type 1 diabetes patients had TCRB CDR3s that were moderately but significantly shorter.

Trimming shortened V by 0 bases and J by 2 bases, and 9 bases separated the two germline ends. The CDR3 consists of 15 residues. From germline, CDR1 is SGDLS and CDR2 YYNGEE. The chain employs TRBV9 and TRBJ2-1; D gene ambiguous. Sequenced input: central memory CD4+ T cells from blood. This TCR derives from a man in his thirties or forties in good health. The CDR3 DNA reads TGTGCCAGCAGCGTAGGCGCTACTACCTACAATGAGCAGTTCTTC. Translated: CASSVGATTYNEQFF.